The 3 T cell receptor beta chains given below trace back to one sample, sequenced in a study of PD-1 blockade in mismatch repair-deficient tumors. Here immunoSEQ multiplex PCR was the method, and the copy in TCRdb shows in-frame clones only, minus some. Of fewer than 100,000 clones listed, 81% are singletons. The material sequenced was peripheral blood, taken 12 weeks after starting pembrolizumab. The receptor set was obtained from an adult with mismatch repair-deficient cancer.

The chain employs TRBV7-6 and TRBJ2-1; tentatively, D is TRBD2 (6 bases). Germline-derived CDR1 and CDR2 are SGHVS and FNYEAQ. This CDR3 is 15 amino acids long. V was shortened by 4 bases and J by 0 bases, with 10 bases between the two germline ends. The CDR3 nucleotides read TGTGCCAGCAGCTGGGGACTCTCCTCCTACAATGAGCAGTTCTTC. The encoded protein is CASSWGLSSYNEQFF.

V gene TRBV6-6 combines with J gene TRBJ1-4, with D tentatively TRBD1 (5 bases). From germline, CDR1 is MNHNY and CDR2 SVGAGI (reference sequence). The V and J ends lost 3 bases and 7 bases respectively, with 12 bases between them. The CDR3 sequence is 14 residues long. The CDR3 is CASSYYRGGEKLFF. In DNA form, the CDR3 reads TGTGCCAGCAGTTATTACCGGGGGGGTGAAAAACTGTTTTTT.

The chain recombines TRBV5-1 with TRBJ1-1; 9 positions match TRBD1. This CDR3 is 13 amino acids long. The J segment lost 4 bases and the V segment lost 3 bases, leaving 1 base of the junction unmatched. The germline V gene encodes CDR1 SGHRS and CDR2 YFSETQ. CDR3 protein: CASSSTGGTEAFF. The DNA for the CDR3 is TGCGCCAGCAGCTCGACAGGGGGCACTGAAGCTTTCTTT. Using reference TRBV5-1 and TRBJ1-1 for the parts outside the CDR3, the full variable domain is KAGVTQTPRYLIKTRGQQVTLSCSPISGHRSVSWYQQTPGQGLQFLFEYFSETQRNKGNFPGRFSGRQFSNSRSEMNVSTLELGDSALYLCASSSTGGTEAFFGQGTRLTVV.